This T cell receptor (beta chain) was captured by sequencing in a study of cytomegalovirus exposure and HLA in healthy donors. Study outcomes and limitations: CMV antigen specificity of three CMV-associated chains was confirmed in vitro. It was around 160 TCR beta chains that were listed as cytomegalovirus-associated.

Using immunoSEQ multiplex PCR, the repertoire was profiled, and TCRdb retains in-frame clones only, with some absent. The table has 150,000 to 200,000 clones, about 90% seen once. Only one count was recorded for this clone. Its target is unknown. From germline, CDR1 is WSHSY and CDR2 SAAADI. V was trimmed by 11 bases and J by 0 bases, leaving 13 bases between them. This CDR3 contains 13 residues. The sequence was obtained from a woman under 30 in good health and CMV-seropositive. Sequenced input: PBMCs. This chain joins TRBV10-2 and TRBJ1-1; D may be TRBD1 (5 bases). The CDR3 coding sequence is TGCGCCTGCCAGGACACCTTGAACACTGAAGCTTTCTTT. It yields the protein CACQDTLNTEAFF.